Sequencing of this T cell receptor (beta chain) was carried out in a study of blood T cell repertoires in COVID-19. The sample holds one count of this clone. The assay was immunoSEQ multiplex PCR, and TCRdb's table has in-frame clones only and misses some. The table lists about 360,000 clones, over 65% of them singletons. V was shortened by 5 bases and J by 0 bases, with 11 bases between the two germline ends. The CDR3 runs to 15 residues. Looked up from germline, CDR1 is SEHNR and CDR2 is FQNEAQ (reference sequence). The sequence came from a human donor with acute or convalescent COVID-19. The donor label of this sample is uncertain. The gene calls are TRBV7-9 and TRBJ2-1, with no clear D. Source material: peripheral blood. The CDR3 sequence: CASSPTESSYNEQFF. The CDR3 DNA follows: TGTGCCAGCAGCCCGACGGAGAGCTCCTACAATGAGCAGTTCTTC.